Listed here are 15 T cell receptor beta chains from one sample, sequenced in a study of shared clonotypes between healthy human individuals (dated by TCRdb to 2018 to 2020). The library came from the immunoSEQ multiplex PCR assay. This immuneACCESS table, as held by TCRdb, lists in-frame sequences with V and J called but not all clones. Of the missing ones, under half trace to an unresolved V gene in checked studies; the others have no known cause. The table for this sample lists about a million clones; around 75% of them were counted only once. The ten biggest clones cover around 1.4% of the sample. The sequencing input was memory CD4+ T cells sorted from blood. This sample's cell subset or site label indicates: CD45RA-negative fraction. The receptor source for this set is a young man in good health.

The rearrangement links TRBV25-1 to TRBJ1-2, with D tentatively TRBD1 (5 bases). CDR3 length equals 12 residues. Trimming removed 1 base from V and 8 bases from J, with 8 bases in between. CDR1 is MGHDK, CDR2 SYGVNS, per germline. The DNA of the CDR3 is TGTGCCAGCAGTGAATCAGGGTTCGGCTACACCTTC. Its translation: CASSESGFGYTF.

The DNA for the CDR3 is TGTGCCAGCAGTGCTTACGGGGGAGGCGTCGCAGATACGCAGTATTTT. It specifies CASSAYGGGVADTQYF. The V call is TRBV2, the J call TRBJ2-3; a weak D match, TRBD2 (6 bases). The CDR3 loop spans 16 amino acids. Trimming pared 4 bases from V and 4 bases from J, leaving 18 bases between. CDR1 and CDR2 from the germline V gene are SNHLY and FYNNEI.

Comment on this clone: Other DNA sequences from this sample encode an identical CDR3 as well. The chain joins TRBV19 to TRBJ1-5, with no clear D. The ends were cut back, 6 bases at V and 4 bases at J, with 10 bases in the middle. The CDR3 runs 13 residues. Germline CDR1 reads LNHDA; CDR2 reads SQIVND (reference sequence). The CDR3 reads CASSEQRNQPQHF. The CDR3 DNA sequence: TGTGCCAGTAGCGAACAGCGTAATCAGCCCCAGCATTTT.

The chain joins TRBV5-1 to TRBJ1-4; weak D call: TRBD1 (6 bases). Germline V gene lookup returns CDR1 SGHRS and CDR2 YFSETQ. The CDR3 sequence is 16 residues long. Deletions cut 0 bases from V and 2 bases from J, with 11 bases between. This chain's CDR3 is CASSLAGGATNEKLFF. The CDR3 DNA reads as TGCGCCAGCAGCTTGGCGGGGGGCGCGACTAATGAAAAACTGTTTTTT.

V is TRBV11-2 and J is TRBJ2-3; D unresolved. This CDR3 spans 15 amino acids. The germline gives CDR1 SGHAT, CDR2 FQNNGV. The V and J ends lost 0 bases and 3 bases respectively, with 10 bases between them. CDR3 bases: TGTGCCAGCAGCTTAGAGCGGCCCGGAACAGATACGCAGTATTTT. Translated: CASSLERPGTDTQYF. Full variable domain (outside the CDR3, taken from reference TRBV11-2 and TRBJ2-3): EAGVAQSPRYKIIEKRQSVAFWCNPISGHATLYWYQQILGQGPKLLIQFQNNGVVDDSQLPKDRFSAERLKGVDSTLKIQPAKLEDSAVYLCASSLERPGTDTQYFGPGTRLTVL.

V usage is TRBV6-6 and J usage is TRBJ2-7, with 10 positions matching TRBD2. The CDR3 has 13 amino acids. The V segment lost 4 bases and the J segment 5 bases; nucleotides outside the gene matches: 2. Germline V gene sequence: CDR1 MNHNY, CDR2 SVGAGI (reference sequence). The CDR3, as DNA: TGTGCCAGCAGTTTGCTAGCGGGGGACGAGCAGTACTTC. Encoded protein: CASSLLAGDEQYF.

V gene TRBV4-1 combines with J gene TRBJ2-1; a possible D gene is TRBD2 (5 bases). This CDR3 has 16 amino acids. Germline values: CDR1 MGHRA, CDR2 YSYEKL. V dropped 0 bases and J dropped 4 bases, with 13 bases sitting between them. The CDR3 here is CASSQDETTRYNEQFF. The CDR3 bases are TGCGCCAGCAGCCAAGATGAGACTACCCGATACAATGAGCAGTTCTTC.

This clone was found once. The rearrangement links TRBV5-5 to TRBJ2-7; 8 bases fit TRBD1. Germline loops: CDR1 SGHKS, CDR2 YYEKEE (reference sequence). This CDR3 has 15 residues. J gave up 7 bases and V 2 bases, and 11 bases lay outside the gene matches. CDR3 loop: CASSLDVGTGLEQYF. The CDR3 DNA sequence: TGTGCCAGCAGCTTAGATGTGGGGACAGGTCTGGAGCAGTACTTC. The full variable domain, in which reference TRBV5-5 and TRBJ2-7 provide the parts outside the CDR3, is DAGVTQSPTHLIKTRGQQVTLRCSPISGHKSVSWYQQVLGQGPQFIFQYYEKEERGRGNFPDRFSARQFPNYSSELNVNALLLGDSALYLCASSLDVGTGLEQYFGPGTRLTVT.

Regarding this clone: The identical CDR3 is also encoded by other nucleotide sequences in the sample. The chain joins TRBV28 to TRBJ1-2; D unclear. In germline, CDR1 is MDHEN, CDR2 SYDVKM. CDR3 length equals 13 residues. Trimming left V 2 bases short and J 4 bases short, with 8 bases between. The CDR3 DNA reads TGTGCCAGCAGTTTACCGGGCCCCTATGGCTACACCTTC. It encodes CASSLPGPYGYTF.

Turning to this clone: Distinct nucleotide sequences in the sample also encode this CDR3. This chain links TRBV7-2 with TRBJ2-2, with D perhaps being TRBD1 or TRBD2 (5 bases each). This CDR3 has 15 amino acids. The V end lost 3 bases, the J end lost 0 bases, and 8 bases lay between the germline ends. Per the germline V gene, CDR1 is SGHTA and CDR2 is FQGNSA. CDR3 coding DNA: TGTGCCAGCAGCTTTGGGACGGCGAACACCGGGGAGCTGTTTTTT. Its translation is CASSFGTANTGELFF.

This clone was recorded at least ten times. J is TRBJ1-1 and V is TRBV11-3, with 11 nucleotides matching TRBD1. CDR1 SGHNT and CDR2 YENEEA come from the germline V gene. J lost 6 bases, V lost 5 bases, and 5 bases had no gene match. The CDR3 extends over 14 amino acids. The CDR3 DNA sequence: TGTGCCAGCAGCGGACAGGGGGCAGGCGCTGAAGCTTTCTTT. It codes for CASSGQGAGAEAFF.

V gene TRBV7-8 combines with J gene TRBJ2-2, with 14 bases identical to TRBD2. Unmatched junction bases numbered 7, after V lost 2 bases and J lost 5 bases. CDR3 size: 18 residues. Germline-derived CDR1 and CDR2 are SGHVS and FQNEAQ. CDR3 protein: CASSLRGLAGVGTGELFF. CDR3 coding DNA: TGTGCCAGCAGCTTACGGGGACTAGCGGGAGTCGGAACCGGGGAGCTGTTTTTT.

The rearrangement links TRBV6-6 to TRBJ2-2; no clear D gene. In germline, CDR1 is MNHNY, CDR2 SVGAGI (reference sequence). The CDR3 is made up of 15 amino acids. Trimming left V 0 bases short and J 6 bases short, with 11 bases between. The CDR3: CASSYSSVFAGELFF. In DNA, the CDR3 is TGTGCCAGCAGTTACTCAAGCGTTTTTGCCGGGGAGCTGTTTTTT.

V and J are TRBV4-3 and TRBJ2-1, with 9 bases aligning to TRBD1. Trimming at V came to 1 base and at J to 8 bases, leaving 15 bases not matched to a gene. CDR3 length equals 18 residues. The germline gives CDR1 LGHNA, CDR2 YSLEER. As DNA, the CDR3 is TGCGCCAGCAGCCAAGGTAAAAAGGGGACAGGGCCCACCGATGAGCAGTTCTTC. This encodes CASSQGKKGTGPTDEQFF.

This chain links TRBV11-2 with TRBJ2-1, with 11 bases identical to TRBD1. The CDR3 spans 16 residues. V trimming: 1 base; J trimming: 5 bases; junction bases outside the gene matches: 4. Germline V lookup: CDR1 SGHAT, CDR2 FQNNGV. This chain's CDR3 is CASSLVDRGLDNEQFF. The CDR3, as DNA: TGTGCCAGCAGCTTAGTGGACAGGGGGCTAGACAATGAGCAGTTCTTC.